A single sample gave rise to the 3 T cell receptor beta chains below, sequenced in a study of neurological immune-mediated disorders. TCRdb re-called the 5' RACE reads with MiXCR, one entry per CDR3 protein. This sample has more than 13,000 distinct CDR3 sequences, with about 6.8% found just once. Material: CD8+ T cells from blood. These TCRs come from a woman between 35 and 50 years old in good health.

This clonotype was seen repeatedly, ten times or more. This chain joins TRBV5-1 and TRBJ1-2; 9 nucleotides match TRBD1. Germline CDR1 is SGHRS and CDR2 is YFSETQ. The CDR3 sequence is 17 residues long. V shed 3 bases and J 7 bases; nucleotides not matched to a gene: 16. CDR3 residues: CASSSPGGTGRVGGYTF. The CDR3 region has the DNA TGCGCCAGCAGCTCCCCCGGAGGGACAGGGCGAGTTGGTGGCTACACCTTC. The full variable domain, with the rest looked up from reference TRBV5-1 and TRBJ1-2, is KAGVTQTPRYLIKTRGQQVTLSCSPISGHRSVSWYQQTPGQGLQFLFEYFSETQRNKGNFPGRFSGRQFSNSRSEMNVSTLELGDSALYLCASSSPGGTGRVGGYTFGSGTRLTVV.

The gene calls are TRBV20-1 and TRBJ1-1; 7 bases agree with TRBD1. Germline trimming cut 5 bases from V and 5 bases from J; bases unmatched to any gene: 8. CDR3 length equals 13 residues. Germline V CDR1 and CDR2: DFQATT, SNEGSKA (reference sequence). This chain's CDR3 is CSASRTGATEAFF. As DNA, the CDR3 is TGCAGTGCTTCTCGGACAGGAGCAACTGAAGCTTTCTTT.

This clonotype was seen many times. The V call is TRBV5-1, the J call TRBJ2-3, with 12 bases matching TRBD2. The CDR3 runs 16 residues. Unmatched junction bases numbered 4, after V lost 4 bases and J lost 1 base. Germline V lookup: CDR1 SGHRS, CDR2 YFSETQ. CDR3: CASSPSSGGGTDTQYF. The CDR3, as DNA: TGCGCCAGCAGCCCATCTAGCGGGGGGGGCACAGATACGCAGTATTTT.